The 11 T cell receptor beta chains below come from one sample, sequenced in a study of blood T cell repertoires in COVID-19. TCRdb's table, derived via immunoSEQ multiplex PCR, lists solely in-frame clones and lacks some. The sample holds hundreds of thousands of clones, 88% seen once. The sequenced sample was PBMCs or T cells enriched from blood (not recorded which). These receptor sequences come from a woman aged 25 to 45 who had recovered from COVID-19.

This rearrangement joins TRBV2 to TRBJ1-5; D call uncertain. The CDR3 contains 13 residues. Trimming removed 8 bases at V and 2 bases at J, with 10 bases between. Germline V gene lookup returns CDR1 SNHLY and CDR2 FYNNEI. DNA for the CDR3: TGTGCCAGCTTATTGGAGGGCAATCAGCCCCAGCATTTT. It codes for CASLLEGNQPQHF.

The CDR3 spells CATSRTGTRDNEQFF. The CDR3 coding sequence is TGTGCCACCAGCAGGACCGGGACACGGGACAATGAGCAGTTCTTC. The V and J genes are TRBV15 and TRBJ2-1; weak D call: TRBD1 (6 bases). CDR3 length equals 15 residues. V was clipped by 3 bases and J by 5 bases, with 14 bases between them. Germline V lookup: CDR1 LNHNV, CDR2 YYDKDF (reference sequence).

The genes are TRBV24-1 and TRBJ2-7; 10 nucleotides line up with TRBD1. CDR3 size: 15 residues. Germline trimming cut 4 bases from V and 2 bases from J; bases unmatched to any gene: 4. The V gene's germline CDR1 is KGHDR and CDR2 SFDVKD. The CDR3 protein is CATSDPGTGAYEQYF. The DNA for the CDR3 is TGTGCCACCAGTGACCCCGGGACAGGGGCCTACGAGCAGTACTTC.

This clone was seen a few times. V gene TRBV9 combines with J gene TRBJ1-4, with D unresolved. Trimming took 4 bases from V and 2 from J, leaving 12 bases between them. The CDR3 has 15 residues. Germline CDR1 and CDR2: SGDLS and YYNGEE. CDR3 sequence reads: CASSRQGRTNEKLFF. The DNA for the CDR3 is TGTGCCAGCAGCCGCCAAGGGAGGACTAATGAAAAACTGTTTTTT.

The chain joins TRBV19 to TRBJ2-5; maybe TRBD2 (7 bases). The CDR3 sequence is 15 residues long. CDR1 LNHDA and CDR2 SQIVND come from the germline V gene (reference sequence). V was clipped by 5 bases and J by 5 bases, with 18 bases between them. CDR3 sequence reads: CASSRSGRGLETQYF. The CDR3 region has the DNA TGTGCCAGTAGTCGCAGCGGGCGGGGGCTGGAGACCCAGTACTTC.

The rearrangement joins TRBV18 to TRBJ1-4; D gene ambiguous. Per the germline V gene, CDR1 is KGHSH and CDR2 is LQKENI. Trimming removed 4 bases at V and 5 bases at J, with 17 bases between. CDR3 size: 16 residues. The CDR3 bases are TGTGCCAGCTCACGCTATGGTCTCCCTTACAATGAAAAACTGTTTTTT. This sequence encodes CASSRYGLPYNEKLFF.

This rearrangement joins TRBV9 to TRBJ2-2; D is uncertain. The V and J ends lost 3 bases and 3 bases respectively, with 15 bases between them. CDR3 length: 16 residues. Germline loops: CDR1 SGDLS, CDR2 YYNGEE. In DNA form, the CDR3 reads TGTGCCAGCAGCGCTGAGCCTTTACCCTACACCGGGGAGCTGTTTTTT. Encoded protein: CASSAEPLPYTGELFF.

The chain's CDR3 is CAISESGLNRGGTDTQYF. CDR3 nucleotides: TGTGCCATCAGTGAGTCGGGCCTCAACCGGGGGGGCACAGATACGCAGTATTTT. V is TRBV10-3 and J is TRBJ2-3; 7 bases align to TRBD2. The junction had 10 bases not matched to a gene; V was cut back by 0 bases and J by 1 base. CDR3 size: 18 residues. CDR1 and CDR2 from the germline V gene are ENHRY and SYGVKD.

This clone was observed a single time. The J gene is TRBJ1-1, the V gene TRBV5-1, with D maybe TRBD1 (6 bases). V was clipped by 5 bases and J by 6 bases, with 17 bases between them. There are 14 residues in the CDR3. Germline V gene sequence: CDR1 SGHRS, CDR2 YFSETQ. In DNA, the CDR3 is TGCGCCAGCAGAGTGCTTGCACAGGGATCTGAAGCTTTCTTT. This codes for CASRVLAQGSEAFF.

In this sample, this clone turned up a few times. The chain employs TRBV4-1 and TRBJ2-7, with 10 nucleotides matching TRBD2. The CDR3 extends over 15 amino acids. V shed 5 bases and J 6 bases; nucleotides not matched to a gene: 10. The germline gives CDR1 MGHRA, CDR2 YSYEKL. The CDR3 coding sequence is TGCGCCAGCAGCTTTTTGGCTAGCGGGAGTAGCGAGCAGTACTTC. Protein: CASSFLASGSSEQYF.

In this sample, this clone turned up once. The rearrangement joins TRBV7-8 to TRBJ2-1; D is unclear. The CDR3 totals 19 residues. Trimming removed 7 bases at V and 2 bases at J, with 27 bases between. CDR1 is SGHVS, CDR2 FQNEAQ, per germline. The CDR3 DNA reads TGTGCCAGCACCGATCAGAGGCCGTCATCTGGCCGAACCTACAATGAGCAGTTCTTC. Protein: CASTDQRPSSGRTYNEQFF.